Included here is one T cell receptor (beta chain) sequence, with context. These data come from a study of CD4 and CD8 cells across lung adenocarcinoma regions. TCRdb itself ran the PCR reads through MiXCR, one entry per CDR3 protein. The sample shows approximately 12,000 distinct CDR3 sequences, around 50% of them seen only once. Sequencing used CD8+ T cells from the margin of a lung tumor. The origin of this receptor is a female donor with lung adenocarcinoma. The CD4 and CD8 labels of this study may be unreliable.

The CDR3 coding sequence is TGTGCCGGCCCGTTTTTCTGCGGGGTCTCGGGGGGGCGGGCCAAAGACATTCAGTATTTT. Its protein is CAGPFFCGVSGGRAKDIQYF. The V call is TRBV6-1, the J call TRBJ2-3; 8 positions agree with TRBD2. Germline V gene lookup returns CDR1 MNHNS and CDR2 SASEGT. The length of the CDR3 is 20 residues. With V trimmed by 11 bases and J by 12 bases, 37 bases remained unmatched.